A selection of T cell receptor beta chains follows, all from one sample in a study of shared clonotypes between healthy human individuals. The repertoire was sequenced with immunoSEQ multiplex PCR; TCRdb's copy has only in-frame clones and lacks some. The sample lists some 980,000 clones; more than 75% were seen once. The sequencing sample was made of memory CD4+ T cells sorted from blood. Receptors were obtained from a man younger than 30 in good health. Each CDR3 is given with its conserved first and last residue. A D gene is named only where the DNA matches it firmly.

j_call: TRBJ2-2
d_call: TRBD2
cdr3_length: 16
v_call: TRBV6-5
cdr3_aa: CASSWRGAGESGELFF

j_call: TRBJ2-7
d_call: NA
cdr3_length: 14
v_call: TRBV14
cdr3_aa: CASSQLDRRGEQYF

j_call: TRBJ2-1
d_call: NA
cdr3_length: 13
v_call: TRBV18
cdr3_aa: CASSPPSNNEQFF

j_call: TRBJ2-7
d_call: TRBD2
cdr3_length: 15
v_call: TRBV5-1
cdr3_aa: CASSNTGTSFREQYF

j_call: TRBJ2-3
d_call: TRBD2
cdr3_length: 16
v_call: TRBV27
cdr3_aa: CASSFLAGEPTDTQYF

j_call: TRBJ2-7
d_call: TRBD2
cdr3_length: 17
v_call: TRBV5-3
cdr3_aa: CARSWTSGGLSSYEQYF

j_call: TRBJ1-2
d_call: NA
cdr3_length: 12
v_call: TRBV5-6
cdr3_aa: CASSLLEYGYTF

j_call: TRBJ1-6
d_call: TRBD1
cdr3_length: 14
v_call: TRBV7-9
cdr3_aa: CASSGTGGPSPLHF

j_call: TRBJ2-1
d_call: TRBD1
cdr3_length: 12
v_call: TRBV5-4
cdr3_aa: CASSQTGAEQFF

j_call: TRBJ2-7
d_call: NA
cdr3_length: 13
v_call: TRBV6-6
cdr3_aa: CASSYDSTYEQYF

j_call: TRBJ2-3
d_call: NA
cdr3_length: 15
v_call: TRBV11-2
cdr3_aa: CASSAQGRDTDTQYF

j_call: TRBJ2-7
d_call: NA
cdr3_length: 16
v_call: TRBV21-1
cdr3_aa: CASSKLRTGIPYEQYF

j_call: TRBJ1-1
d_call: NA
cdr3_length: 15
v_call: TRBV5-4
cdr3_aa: CASTPPGALGTEAFF

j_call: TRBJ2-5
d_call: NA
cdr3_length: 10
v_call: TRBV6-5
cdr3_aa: CASRRETQYF

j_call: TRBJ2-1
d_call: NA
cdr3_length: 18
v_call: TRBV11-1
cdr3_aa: CASSLARTDPGLDNEQFF

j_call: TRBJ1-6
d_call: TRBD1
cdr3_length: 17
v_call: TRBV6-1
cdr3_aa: CASSDSLGTGRITPLHF

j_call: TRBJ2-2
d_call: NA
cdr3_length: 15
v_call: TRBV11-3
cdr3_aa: CASSFTGFGTGELFF